Presented here are 8 T cell receptor beta chains from one specimen sequenced in a study of cytomegalovirus exposure and HLA in healthy donors. The PCR ran on 60 Vbeta and 13 Jbeta primers. Repertoires were generated with immunoSEQ multiplex PCR, while TCRdb's copy carries only in-frame clones and drops some. In the table there are 55,000 to 70,000 clones, 77% of which are singletons. The sequencing input was PBMCs. The receptor source for this set is a male donor in good health and CMV-seropositive.

The chain carries TRBV7-2 and TRBJ2-7; 9 bases map to TRBD1. V trimming: 5 bases; J trimming: 5 bases; junction bases outside the gene matches: 10. The CDR3 has 15 amino acids. CDR1 is SGHTA, CDR2 FQGNSA, per germline. The CDR3 is CASSLGTGIQNEQYF. In DNA, the CDR3 is TGTGCCAGCAGCCTCGGGACAGGGATCCAAAACGAGCAGTACTTC.

This clone was recorded a few times. Here the CDR3 reads CASSVEGAPHNEQFF. The CDR3 DNA reads as TGTGCCAGCAGCGTAGAGGGAGCCCCTCACAATGAGCAGTTCTTC. This chain joins TRBV9 and TRBJ2-1; D is perhaps TRBD2 (5 bases). The CDR3 spans 15 residues. The V end lost 0 bases, the J end lost 5 bases, and 12 bases lay between the germline ends. In germline, CDR1 is SGDLS, CDR2 YYNGEE.

This chain joins TRBV6-5 and TRBJ2-3, with 12 bases aligning to TRBD2. The CDR3 has 14 residues. J gave up 4 bases and V 7 bases, and 3 bases lay outside the gene matches. Germline V gene data show CDR1 as MNHEY and CDR2 as SVGAGI. The CDR3 region is CASKSSGGADTQYF. CDR3 bases: TGTGCCAGCAAATCTAGCGGGGGGGCAGATACGCAGTATTTT.

The V and J genes are TRBV5-6 and TRBJ2-5, with 7 bases lining up with TRBD1. Trimming removed 1 base from V and 4 bases from J; junction bases left unmatched: 4. This CDR3 has 14 amino acids. Germline assignment: CDR1 SGHDT and CDR2 YYEEEE. Here the CDR3 DNA reads TGTGCCAGCAGCTTGAGATCAGGGGGAGAGACCCAGTACTTC. Encoded protein: CASSLRSGGETQYF.

The rearrangement joins TRBV6-6 to TRBJ1-5, with D perhaps TRBD1 (5 bases). Germline V lookup: CDR1 MNHNY, CDR2 SVGAGI (reference sequence). Trimming took off 7 bases at V and 4 bases at J, with 20 bases between the two ends. This CDR3 has 16 residues. As DNA, the CDR3 is TGTGCCAGCACACTAAAGGGGCAGGGAAGGAATCAGCCCCAGCATTTT. Its translation: CASTLKGQGRNQPQHF.

The chain couples TRBV5-6 to TRBJ1-6; TRBD1 agrees at 7 bases. V gave up 3 bases and J gave up 4 bases; unmatched junction bases: 4. Germline CDR1 and CDR2: SGHDT and YYEEEE. The CDR3 is 15 residues long. The CDR3 here is CASSSPGQYNSPLHF. The CDR3 DNA follows: TGTGCCAGCAGCTCACCGGGACAGTATAATTCACCCCTCCACTTT.

The J gene is TRBJ2-3, the V gene TRBV5-1; D is undetermined. V was cut by 4 bases and J by 0 bases, with 6 bases left in between. This CDR3 contains 13 residues. The germline gives CDR1 SGHRS, CDR2 YFSETQ. The CDR3 here is CASSPGSTDTQYF. CDR3 in DNA: TGCGCCAGCAGCCCCGGGAGCACAGATACGCAGTATTTT.

This clone was found a few times. This rearrangement joins TRBV7-9 to TRBJ1-1, with no clear D. Germline CDR1 and CDR2: SEHNR and FQNEAQ (reference sequence). The germline V and J ends were trimmed by 4 bases and 0 bases, with 12 bases remaining between them. The CDR3 contains 15 residues. The CDR3 sequence: CASSSAGRLNTEAFF. The CDR3 bases are TGTGCCAGCAGCTCAGCGGGCCGTTTGAACACTGAAGCTTTCTTT. Combining the CDR3 with reference TRBV7-9 and TRBJ1-1 gives the whole variable domain DTGVSQNPRHKITKRGQNVTFRCDPISEHNRLYWYRQTLGQGPEFLTYFQNEAQLEKSRLLSDRFSAERPKGSFSTLEIQRTEQGDSAMYLCASSSAGRLNTEAFFGQGTRLTVV.